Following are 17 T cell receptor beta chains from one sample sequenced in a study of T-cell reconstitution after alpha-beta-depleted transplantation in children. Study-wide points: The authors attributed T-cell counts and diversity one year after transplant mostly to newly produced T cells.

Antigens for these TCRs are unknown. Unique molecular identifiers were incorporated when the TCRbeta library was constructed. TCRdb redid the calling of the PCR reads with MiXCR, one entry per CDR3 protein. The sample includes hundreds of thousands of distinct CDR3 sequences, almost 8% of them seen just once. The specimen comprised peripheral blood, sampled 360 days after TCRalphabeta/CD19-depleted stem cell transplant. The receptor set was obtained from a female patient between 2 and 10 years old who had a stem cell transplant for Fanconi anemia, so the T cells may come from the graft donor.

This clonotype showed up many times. The CDR3 nucleotides read TGCGCCAGCAGCTCGCACCGACAGAACACTGAAGCTTTCTTT. It codes for CASSSHRQNTEAFF. V is TRBV5-1 and J is TRBJ1-1; no firm D call. This CDR3 spans 14 amino acids. The germline V and J ends were trimmed by 3 bases and 1 base, with 10 bases remaining between them. Germline CDR1 is SGHRS and CDR2 is YFSETQ.

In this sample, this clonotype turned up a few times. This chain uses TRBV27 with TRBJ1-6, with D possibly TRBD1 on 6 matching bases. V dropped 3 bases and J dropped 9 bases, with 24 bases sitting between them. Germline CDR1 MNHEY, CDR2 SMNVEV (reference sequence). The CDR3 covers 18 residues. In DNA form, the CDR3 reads TGTGCCAGCAGTTTCCAGGCCGGCAGGGGCCCGCCGGGTTCACCCCTCCACTTT. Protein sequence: CASSFQAGRGPPGSPLHF.

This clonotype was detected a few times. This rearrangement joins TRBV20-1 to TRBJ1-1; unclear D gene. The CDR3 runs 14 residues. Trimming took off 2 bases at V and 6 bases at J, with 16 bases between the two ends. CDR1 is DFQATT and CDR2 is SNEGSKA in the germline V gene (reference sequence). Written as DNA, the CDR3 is TGCAGTGCTAGATGGACTTTTAGATTCTCTGAAGCTTTCTTT. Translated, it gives CSARWTFRFSEAFF.

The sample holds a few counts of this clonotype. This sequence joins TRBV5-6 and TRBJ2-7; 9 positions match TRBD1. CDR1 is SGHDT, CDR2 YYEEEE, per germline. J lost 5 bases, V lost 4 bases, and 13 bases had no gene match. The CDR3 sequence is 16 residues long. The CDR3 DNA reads TGTGCCAGCAGCCCCAACCTCGGACAGGGGATCCACGAGCAGTACTTC. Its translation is CASSPNLGQGIHEQYF.

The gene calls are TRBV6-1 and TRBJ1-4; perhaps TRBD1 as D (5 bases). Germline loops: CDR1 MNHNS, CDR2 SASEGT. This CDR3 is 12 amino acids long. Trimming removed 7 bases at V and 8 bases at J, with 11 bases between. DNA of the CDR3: TGTGCCAGCATGGGGGTCGGGGAAAAACTGTTTTTT. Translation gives CASMGVGEKLFF.

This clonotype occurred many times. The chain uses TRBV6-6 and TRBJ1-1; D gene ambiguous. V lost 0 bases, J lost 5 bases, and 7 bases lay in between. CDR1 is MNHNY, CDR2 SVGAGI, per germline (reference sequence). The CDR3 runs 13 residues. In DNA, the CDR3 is TGTGCCAGCAGTTACTCCGTGGGGACTGAAGCTTTCTTT. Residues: CASSYSVGTEAFF.

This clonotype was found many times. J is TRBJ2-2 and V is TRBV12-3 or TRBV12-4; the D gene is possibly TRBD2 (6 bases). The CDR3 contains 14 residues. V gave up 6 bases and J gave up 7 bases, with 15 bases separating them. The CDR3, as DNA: TGTGCCAGCAGCAGATCCGGCGGGATCGGGGAGCTGTTTTTT. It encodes CASSRSGGIGELFF.

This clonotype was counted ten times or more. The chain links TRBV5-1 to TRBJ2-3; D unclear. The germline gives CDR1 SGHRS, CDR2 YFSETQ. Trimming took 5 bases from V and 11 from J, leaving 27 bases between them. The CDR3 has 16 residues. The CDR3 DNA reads TGCGCCAGCAGTCCCCACGGGCCCCCTCAGAATAGTAAGCAGTATTTT. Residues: CASSPHGPPQNSKQYF. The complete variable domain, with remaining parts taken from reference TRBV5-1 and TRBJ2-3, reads KAGVTQTPRYLIKTRGQQVTLSCSPISGHRSVSWYQQTPGQGLQFLFEYFSETQRNKGNFPGRFSGRQFSNSRSEMNVSTLELGDSALYLCASSPHGPPQNSKQYFGPGTRLTVL.

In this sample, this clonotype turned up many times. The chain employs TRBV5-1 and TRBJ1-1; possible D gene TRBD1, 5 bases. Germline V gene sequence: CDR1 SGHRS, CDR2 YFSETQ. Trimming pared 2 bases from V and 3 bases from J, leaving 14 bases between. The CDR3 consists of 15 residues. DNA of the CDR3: TGCGCCAGCAGCTTCTCGGGGACCCAGGACACTGAAGCTTTCTTT. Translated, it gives CASSFSGTQDTEAFF.

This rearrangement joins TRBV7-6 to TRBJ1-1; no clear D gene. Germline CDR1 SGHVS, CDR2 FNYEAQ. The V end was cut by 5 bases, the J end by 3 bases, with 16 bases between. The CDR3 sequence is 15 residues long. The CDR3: CASSPRTGMDTEAFF. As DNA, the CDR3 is TGTGCCAGCAGCCCCCGTACGGGGATGGACACTGAAGCTTTCTTT.

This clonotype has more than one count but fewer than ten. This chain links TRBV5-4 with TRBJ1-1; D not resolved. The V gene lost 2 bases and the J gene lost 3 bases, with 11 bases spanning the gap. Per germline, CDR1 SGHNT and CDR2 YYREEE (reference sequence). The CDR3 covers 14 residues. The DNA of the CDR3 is TGTGCCAGCAGCTTCGGCGGAGACGACACTGAAGCTTTCTTT. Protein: CASSFGGDDTEAFF.

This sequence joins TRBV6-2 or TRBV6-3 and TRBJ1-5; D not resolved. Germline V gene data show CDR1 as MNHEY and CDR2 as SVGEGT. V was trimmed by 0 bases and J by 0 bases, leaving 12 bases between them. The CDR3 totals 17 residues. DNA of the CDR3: TGTGCCAGCAGTTACTCGATATCTCAGAATAGCAATCAGCCCCAGCATTTT. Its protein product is CASSYSISQNSNQPQHF.

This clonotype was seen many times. The CDR3 nucleotides are TGTGCCAGCAGTTTCTCTCCATCCACCGAGCAGTACTTC. This sequence encodes CASSFSPSTEQYF. V is TRBV27 and J is TRBJ2-7; D gene unclear. V was clipped by 3 bases and J by 6 bases, with 12 bases between them. This CDR3 is built from 13 residues. Germline V gene lookup returns CDR1 MNHEY and CDR2 SMNVEV (reference sequence).

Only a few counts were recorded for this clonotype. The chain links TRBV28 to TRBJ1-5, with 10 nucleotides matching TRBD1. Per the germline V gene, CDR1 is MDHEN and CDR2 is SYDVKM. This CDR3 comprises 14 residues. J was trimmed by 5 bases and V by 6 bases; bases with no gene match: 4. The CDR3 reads CASRTTGGDQPQHF. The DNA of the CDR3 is TGTGCCAGCAGGACGACAGGGGGCGATCAGCCCCAGCATTTT.

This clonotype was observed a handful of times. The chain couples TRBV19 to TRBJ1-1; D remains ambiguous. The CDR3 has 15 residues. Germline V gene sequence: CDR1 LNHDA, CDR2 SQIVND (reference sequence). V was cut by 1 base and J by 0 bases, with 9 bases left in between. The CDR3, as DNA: TGTGCCAGTAGTATAGCGGGCGATATGAACACTGAAGCTTTCTTT. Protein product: CASSIAGDMNTEAFF. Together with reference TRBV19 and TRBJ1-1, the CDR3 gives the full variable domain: DGGITQSPKYLFRKEGQNVTLSCEQNLNHDAMYWYRQDPGQGLRLIYYSQIVNDFQKGDIAEGYSVSREKKESFPLTVTSAQKNPTAFYLCASSIAGDMNTEAFFGQGTRLTVV.

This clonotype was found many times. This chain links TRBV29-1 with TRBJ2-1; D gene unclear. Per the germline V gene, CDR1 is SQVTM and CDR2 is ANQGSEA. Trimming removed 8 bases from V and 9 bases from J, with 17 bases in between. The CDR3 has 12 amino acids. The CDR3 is CSLLRDSGEQFF. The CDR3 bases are TGCAGCCTTCTCAGAGACTCGGGTGAGCAGTTCTTC.

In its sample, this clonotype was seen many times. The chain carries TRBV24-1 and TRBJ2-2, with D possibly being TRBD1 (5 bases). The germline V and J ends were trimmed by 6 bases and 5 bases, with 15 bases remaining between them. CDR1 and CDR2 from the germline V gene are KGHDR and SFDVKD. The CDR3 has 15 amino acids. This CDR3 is CATSRAGLGTGELFF. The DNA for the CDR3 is TGTGCCACCAGTCGGGCAGGGTTGGGGACCGGGGAGCTGTTTTTT.